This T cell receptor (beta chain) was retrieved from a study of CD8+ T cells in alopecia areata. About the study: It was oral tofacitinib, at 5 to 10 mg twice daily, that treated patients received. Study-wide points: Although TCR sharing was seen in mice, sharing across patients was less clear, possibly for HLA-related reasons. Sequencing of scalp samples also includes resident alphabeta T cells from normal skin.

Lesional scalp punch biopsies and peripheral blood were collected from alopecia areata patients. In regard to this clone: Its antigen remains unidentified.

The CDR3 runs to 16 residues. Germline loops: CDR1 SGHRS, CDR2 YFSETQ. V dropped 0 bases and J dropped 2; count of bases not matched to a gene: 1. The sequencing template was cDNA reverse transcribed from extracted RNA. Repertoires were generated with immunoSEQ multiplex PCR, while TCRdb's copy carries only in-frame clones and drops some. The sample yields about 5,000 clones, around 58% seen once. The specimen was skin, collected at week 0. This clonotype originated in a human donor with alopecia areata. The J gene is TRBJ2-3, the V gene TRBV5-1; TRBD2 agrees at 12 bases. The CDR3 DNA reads TGCGCCAGCAGCTTGGGGACTAGCGGGGTCACAGATACGCAGTATTTT. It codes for CASSLGTSGVTDTQYF.